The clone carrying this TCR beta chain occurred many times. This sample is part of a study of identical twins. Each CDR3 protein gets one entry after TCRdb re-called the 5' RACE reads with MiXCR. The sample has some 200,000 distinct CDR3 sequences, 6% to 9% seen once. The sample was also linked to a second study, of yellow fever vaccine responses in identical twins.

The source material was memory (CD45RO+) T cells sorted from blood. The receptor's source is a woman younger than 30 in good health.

DNA of the CDR3: TGTGCCAGCAGGGGAAGAATCAGGGGGCCGAAGGTCAATCAGCCCCAGCATTTT. Its protein product is CASRGRIRGPKVNQPQHF. The chain has TRBV25-1 and TRBJ1-5; 8 nucleotides align to TRBD1. Per the germline V gene, CDR1 is MGHDK and CDR2 is SYGVNS. Germline trimming cut 6 bases from V and 3 bases from J; bases unmatched to any gene: 16. This CDR3 comprises 18 residues. The entire variable domain, with the rest obtained from reference TRBV25-1 and TRBJ1-5, is as follows: EADIYQTPRYLVIGTGKKITLECSQTMGHDKMYWYQQDPGMELHLIHYSYGVNSTEKGDLSSESTVSRIRTEHFPLTLESARPSHTSQYLCASRGRIRGPKVNQPQHFGDGTRLSIL.